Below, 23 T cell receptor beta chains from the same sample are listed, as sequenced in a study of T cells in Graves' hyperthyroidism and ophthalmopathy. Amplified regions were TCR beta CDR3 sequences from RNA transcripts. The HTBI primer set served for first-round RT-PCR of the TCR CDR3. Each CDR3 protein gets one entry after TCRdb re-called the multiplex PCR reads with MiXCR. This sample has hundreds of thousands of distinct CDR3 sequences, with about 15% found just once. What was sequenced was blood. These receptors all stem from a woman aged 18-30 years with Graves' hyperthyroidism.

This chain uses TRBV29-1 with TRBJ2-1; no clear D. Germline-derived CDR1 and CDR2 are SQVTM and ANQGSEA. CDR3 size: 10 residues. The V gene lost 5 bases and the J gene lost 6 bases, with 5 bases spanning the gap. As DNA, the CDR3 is TGCAGCGTTTATCTCAATGAGCAGTTCTTC. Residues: CSVYLNEQFF.

This CDR3 reads CASALSGANVLTF. CDR3 bases: TGTGCCAGTGCCCTCTCTGGGGCCAACGTCCTGACTTTC. The chain links TRBV28 to TRBJ2-6; no definite D call. The ends were cut back, 9 bases at V and 0 bases at J, with 6 bases in the middle. Germline CDR1 and CDR2: MDHEN and SYDVKM. CDR3 length: 13 residues.

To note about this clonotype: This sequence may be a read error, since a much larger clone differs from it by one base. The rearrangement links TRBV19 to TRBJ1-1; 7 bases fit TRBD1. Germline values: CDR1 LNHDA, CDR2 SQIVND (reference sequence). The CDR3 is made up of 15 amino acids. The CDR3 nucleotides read TGTGCCAGTAGGGTGGGGAGACAGGGTGCCACTGAAGCTTCCTTT. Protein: CASRVGRQGATEASF.

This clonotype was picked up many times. The CDR3 loop reads CASSLGGQGYNEQFF. The CDR3 region has the DNA TGTGCCAGCAGCTTAGGCGGACAGGGGTACAATGAGCAGTTCTTC. This rearrangement joins TRBV11-3 to TRBJ2-1, with TRBD1 matching 9 bases. V lost 1 base to trimming and J lost 4 bases; unmatched junction nucleotides: 2. The CDR3 length is 15 residues. Germline V gene sequence: CDR1 SGHNT, CDR2 YENEEA.

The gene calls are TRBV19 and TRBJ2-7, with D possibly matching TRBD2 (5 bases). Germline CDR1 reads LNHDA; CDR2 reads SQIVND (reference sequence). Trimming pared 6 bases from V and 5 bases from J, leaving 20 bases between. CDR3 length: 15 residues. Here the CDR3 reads CASSLASNSQDEQYF. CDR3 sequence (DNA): TGTGCCAGTAGCTTGGCTAGCAATTCCCAGGACGAGCAGTACTTC.

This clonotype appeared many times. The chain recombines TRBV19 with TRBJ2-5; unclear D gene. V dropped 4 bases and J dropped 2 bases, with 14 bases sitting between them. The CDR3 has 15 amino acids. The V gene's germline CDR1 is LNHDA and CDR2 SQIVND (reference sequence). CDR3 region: CASSTGRVIQETQYF. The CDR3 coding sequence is TGTGCCAGTAGTACAGGCCGGGTGATACAAGAGACCCAGTACTTC.

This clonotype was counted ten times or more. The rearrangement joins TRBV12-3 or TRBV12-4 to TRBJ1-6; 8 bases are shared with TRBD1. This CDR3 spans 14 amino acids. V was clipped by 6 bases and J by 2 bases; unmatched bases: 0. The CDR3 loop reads CASRDRAYNSPLHF. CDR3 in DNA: TGTGCCAGCAGGGACAGGGCCTATAATTCACCCCTCCACTTT.

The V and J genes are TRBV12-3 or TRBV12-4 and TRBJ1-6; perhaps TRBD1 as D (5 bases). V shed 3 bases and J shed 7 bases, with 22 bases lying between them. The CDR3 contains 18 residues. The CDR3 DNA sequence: TGTGCCAGCAGTTTTCCCGTAGCGAGGGCTCGGGGGAATTCACCCCTCCACTTT. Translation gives CASSFPVARARGNSPLHF.

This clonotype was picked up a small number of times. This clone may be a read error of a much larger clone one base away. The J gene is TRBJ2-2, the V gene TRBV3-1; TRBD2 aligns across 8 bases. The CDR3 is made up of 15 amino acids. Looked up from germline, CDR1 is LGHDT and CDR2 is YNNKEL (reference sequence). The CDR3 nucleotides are TGTGCCAGCAGAAATAGCGGGATTAGTACCGGGGGGCTGTTTTTT. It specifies CASRNSGISTGGLFF.

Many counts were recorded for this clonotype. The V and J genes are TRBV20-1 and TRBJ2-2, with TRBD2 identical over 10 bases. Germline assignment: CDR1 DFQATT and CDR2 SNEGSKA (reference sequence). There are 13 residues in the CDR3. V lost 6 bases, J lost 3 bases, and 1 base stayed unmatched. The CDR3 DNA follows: TGCAGTGCCGGGACTAGCGACACCGGGGAGCTGTTTTTT. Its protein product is CSAGTSDTGELFF.

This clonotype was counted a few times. The CDR3 DNA follows: TGTGCCGCCGAGGGGGACTCCTTGTTTTTT. The encoded protein is CAAEGDSLFF. V is TRBV6-1 and J is TRBJ1-4; possibly TRBD1 for D (6 bases). This CDR3 region has 10 residues. V lost 11 bases and J lost 15, with 16 bases in between. Germline CDR1 MNHNS, CDR2 SASEGT.

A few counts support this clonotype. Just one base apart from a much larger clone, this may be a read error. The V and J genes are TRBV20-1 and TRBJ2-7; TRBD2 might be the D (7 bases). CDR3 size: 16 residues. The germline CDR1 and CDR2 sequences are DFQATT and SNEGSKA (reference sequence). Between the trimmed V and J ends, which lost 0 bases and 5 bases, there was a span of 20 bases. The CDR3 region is CSARDLVAGATDEQYF. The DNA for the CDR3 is TGCAGTGCTAGAGATTTGGTGGCGGGGGCCACCGACGAGCAGTACTTC.

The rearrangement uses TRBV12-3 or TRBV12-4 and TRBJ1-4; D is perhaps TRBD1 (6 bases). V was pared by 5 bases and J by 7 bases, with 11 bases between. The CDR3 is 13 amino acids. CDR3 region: CASSPTGSEKLFF. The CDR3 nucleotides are TGTGCCAGCAGTCCTACAGGGAGTGAAAAACTGTTTTTT.

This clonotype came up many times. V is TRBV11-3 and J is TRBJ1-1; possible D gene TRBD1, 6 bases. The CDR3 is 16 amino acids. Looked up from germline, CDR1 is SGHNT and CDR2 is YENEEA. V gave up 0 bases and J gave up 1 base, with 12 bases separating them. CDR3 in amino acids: CASSLEGTSPNTEAFF. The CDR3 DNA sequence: TGTGCCAGCAGCTTAGAAGGGACATCTCCGAACACTGAAGCTTTCTTT.

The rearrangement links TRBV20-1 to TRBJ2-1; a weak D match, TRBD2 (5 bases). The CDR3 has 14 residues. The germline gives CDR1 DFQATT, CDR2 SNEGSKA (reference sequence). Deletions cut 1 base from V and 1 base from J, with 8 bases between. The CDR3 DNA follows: TGCAGTGCTAGAGGGGTAGCGTCCTACAATGAGCAGTTCTTC. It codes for CSARGVASYNEQFF.

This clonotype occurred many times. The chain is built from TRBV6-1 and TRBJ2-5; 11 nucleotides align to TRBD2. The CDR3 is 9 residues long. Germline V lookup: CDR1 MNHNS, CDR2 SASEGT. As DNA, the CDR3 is TGTGCTACCGGGACTAGCGGGTACTTC. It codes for CATGTSGYF.

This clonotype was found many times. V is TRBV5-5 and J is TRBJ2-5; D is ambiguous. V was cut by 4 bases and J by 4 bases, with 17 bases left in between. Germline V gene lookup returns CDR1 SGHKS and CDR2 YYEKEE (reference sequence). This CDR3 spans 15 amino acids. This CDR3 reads CASSPLAQSRETQYF. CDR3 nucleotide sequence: TGTGCCAGCAGCCCCCTCGCGCAGTCCAGAGAGACCCAGTACTTC. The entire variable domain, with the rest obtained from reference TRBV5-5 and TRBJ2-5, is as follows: DAGVTQSPTHLIKTRGQQVTLRCSPISGHKSVSWYQQVLGQGPQFIFQYYEKEERGRGNFPDRFSARQFPNYSSELNVNALLLGDSALYLCASSPLAQSRETQYFGPGTRLLVL.

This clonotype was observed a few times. CDR3: CSVKTSGTGDFNEQFF. In DNA, the CDR3 is TGCAGTGTCAAGACTTCCGGGACAGGGGATTTCAATGAGCAGTTCTTC. The chain links TRBV20-1 to TRBJ2-1; TRBD1 agrees at 10 bases. J gave up 6 bases and V 7 bases, and 15 bases lay outside the gene matches. There are 16 residues in the CDR3. CDR1 is DFQATT and CDR2 is SNEGSKA in the germline V gene (reference sequence).

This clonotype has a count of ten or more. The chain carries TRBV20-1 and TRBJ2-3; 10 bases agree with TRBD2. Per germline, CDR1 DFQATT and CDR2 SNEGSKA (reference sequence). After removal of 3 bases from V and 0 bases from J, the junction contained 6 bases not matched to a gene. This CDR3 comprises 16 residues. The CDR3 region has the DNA TGCAGTGCTAGTGGCAGCGGGGGGGGGAGCACAGATACGCAGTATTTT. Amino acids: CSASGSGGGSTDTQYF.

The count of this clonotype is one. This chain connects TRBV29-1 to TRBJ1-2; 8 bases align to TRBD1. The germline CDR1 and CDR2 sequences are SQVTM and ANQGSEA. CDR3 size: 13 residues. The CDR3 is CSERGQGMDGYTF. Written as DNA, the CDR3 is TGCAGTGAGCGCGGACAGGGAATGGATGGCTACACCTTC.

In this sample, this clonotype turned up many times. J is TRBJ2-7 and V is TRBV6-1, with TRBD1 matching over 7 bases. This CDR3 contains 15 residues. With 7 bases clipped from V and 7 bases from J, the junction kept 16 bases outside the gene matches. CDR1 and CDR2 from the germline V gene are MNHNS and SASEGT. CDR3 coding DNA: TGTGCCAGCATCGGACAGGCTAGGAAATCTCGGGAGCAGTACTTC. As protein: CASIGQARKSREQYF.

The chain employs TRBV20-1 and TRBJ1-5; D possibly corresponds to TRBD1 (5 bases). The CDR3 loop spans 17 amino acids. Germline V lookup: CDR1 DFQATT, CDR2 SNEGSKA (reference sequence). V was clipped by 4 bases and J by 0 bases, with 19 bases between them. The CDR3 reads CSANPGQGISSNQPQHF. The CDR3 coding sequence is TGCAGTGCTAATCCGGGGCAGGGTATTAGTAGCAATCAGCCCCAGCATTTT.

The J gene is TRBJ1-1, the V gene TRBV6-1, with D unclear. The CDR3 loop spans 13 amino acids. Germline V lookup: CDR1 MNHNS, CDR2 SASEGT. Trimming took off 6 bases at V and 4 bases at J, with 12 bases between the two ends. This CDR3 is CASSARPSTEAFF. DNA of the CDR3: TGTGCCAGCAGCGCCAGACCGTCCACTGAAGCTTTCTTT.